This T cell receptor (beta chain) was recovered during a study of shared clonotypes between healthy human individuals. The CDR3 is made up of 14 amino acids. Per the germline V gene, CDR1 is SGHRS and CDR2 is YFSETQ. The V and J ends lost 4 bases and 2 bases respectively, with 13 bases between them. Each subset's genomic DNA was split evenly across several immunoSEQ plates. Measured with immunoSEQ multiplex PCR; TCRdb has only the in-frame clones, and not every one. The data hold about half a million clones, with about 74% observed a single time. The chain uses TRBV5-1 and TRBJ2-7; the D is unclear. The specimen sequenced was PBMCs. The receptor was derived from a woman between 35 and 50 years old in good health. Some clones in this sample may be carry-over from other donors' samples. The CDR3 DNA reads as TGCGCCAGCAGCCCAACAAGCGCCACCTACGAGCAGTACTTC. Amino acids: CASSPTSATYEQYF. Based on the CDR3 plus reference TRBV5-1 and TRBJ2-7, the full variable domain is KAGVTQTPRYLIKTRGQQVTLSCSPISGHRSVSWYQQTPGQGLQFLFEYFSETQRNKGNFPGRFSGRQFSNSRSEMNVSTLELGDSALYLCASSPTSATYEQYFGPGTRLTVT.